This TCR beta chain was sequenced for a study of molecular identifiers for immune sequencing clone quantification. TCRdb processed the PCR reads anew with MiXCR; each CDR3 protein has one entry. The sample lists tens of thousands of distinct CDR3 sequences; 24% were seen once. Naive CD8 library inputs spanned about 18,000 to 1,100,000 sorted cells and 10%, 30% or 50% RNA. The V end lost 0 bases, the J end lost 2 bases, and 28 bases lay between the germline ends. The CDR3 is 21 residues long. Sequenced sample: naive CD8+ T cells from blood, with Jurkat cell RNA spiked in. The subset is: FACS-sorted CD8+CD4-CCR7+CD45RA+ naive T cells. This clonotype was sampled from a human donor in good health. Some libraries in this study had Jurkat cell RNA spiked in. The gene calls are TRBV23-1 and TRBJ2-5; D is tentatively TRBD1 or TRBD2 (5 bases each). TRBV23-1 is designated an ORF whose function remains uncertain. This CDR3 is CASSQSGRVGGRGPIQETQYF. The CDR3 DNA reads as TGCGCCAGCAGTCAATCGGGGCGGGTTGGAGGAAGGGGTCCTATTCAAGAGACCCAGTACTTC.